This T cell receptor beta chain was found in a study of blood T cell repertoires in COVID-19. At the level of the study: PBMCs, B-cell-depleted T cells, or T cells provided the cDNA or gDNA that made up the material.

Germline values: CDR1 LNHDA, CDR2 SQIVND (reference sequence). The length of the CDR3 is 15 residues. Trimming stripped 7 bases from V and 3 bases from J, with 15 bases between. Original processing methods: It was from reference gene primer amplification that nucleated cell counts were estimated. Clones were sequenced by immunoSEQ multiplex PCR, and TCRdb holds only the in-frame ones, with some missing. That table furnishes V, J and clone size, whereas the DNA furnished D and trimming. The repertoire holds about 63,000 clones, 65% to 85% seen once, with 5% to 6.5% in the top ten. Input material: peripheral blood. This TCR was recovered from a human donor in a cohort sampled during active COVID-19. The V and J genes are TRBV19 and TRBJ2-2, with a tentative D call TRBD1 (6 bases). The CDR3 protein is CASKGRGRDTGELFF. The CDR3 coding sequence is TGTGCCAGTAAGGGCAGGGGTCGGGACACCGGGGAGCTGTTTTTT.